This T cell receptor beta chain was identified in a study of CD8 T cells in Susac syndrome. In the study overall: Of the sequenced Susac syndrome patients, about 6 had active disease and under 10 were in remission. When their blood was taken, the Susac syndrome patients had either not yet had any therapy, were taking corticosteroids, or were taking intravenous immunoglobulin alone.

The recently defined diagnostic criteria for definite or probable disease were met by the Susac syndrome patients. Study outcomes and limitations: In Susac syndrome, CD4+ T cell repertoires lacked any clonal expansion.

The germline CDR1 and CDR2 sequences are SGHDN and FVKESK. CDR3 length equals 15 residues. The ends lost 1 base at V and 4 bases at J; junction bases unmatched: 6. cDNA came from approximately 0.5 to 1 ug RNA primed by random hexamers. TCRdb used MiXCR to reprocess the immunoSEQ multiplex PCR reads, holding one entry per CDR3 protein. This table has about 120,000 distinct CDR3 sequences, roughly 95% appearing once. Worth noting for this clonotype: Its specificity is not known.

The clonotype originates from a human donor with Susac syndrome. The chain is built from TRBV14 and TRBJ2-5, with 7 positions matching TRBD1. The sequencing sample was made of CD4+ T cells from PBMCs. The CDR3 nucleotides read TGTGCCAGCAGCCAAGTAATTAACAGGGGAGAGACCCAGTACTTC. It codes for CASSQVINRGETQYF.